A single sample gave rise to the 27 T cell receptor beta chains below, sequenced in a study of shared clonotypes between healthy human individuals. The assay was immunoSEQ multiplex PCR, and TCRdb's table has in-frame clones only and misses some. This repertoire shows some 2,100,000 clones, almost 96% found once; its top ten account for more than 0.1%. Material: naive CD4+ T cells sorted from blood. The subset denotes: CD45RA+ positively selected. Every receptor here comes from a man aged 18-30 years in good health.

The chain employs TRBV2 and TRBJ2-5, with a tentative D call TRBD2 (6 bases). The CDR3 is made up of 13 amino acids. Germline CDR1 and CDR2: SNHLY and FYNNEI. V lost 6 bases and J lost 1, with 9 bases in between. CDR3 sequence reads: CASRLAPQETQYF. As DNA, the CDR3 is TGTGCCAGCAGGCTAGCGCCCCAAGAGACCCAGTACTTC.

With respect to this clone: The sample has other DNA sequences that encode this CDR3 too. The chain recombines TRBV28 with TRBJ2-7; unclear D gene. Germline lookup yields CDR1 MDHEN and CDR2 SYDVKM. The CDR3 runs 10 residues. V was trimmed by 3 bases and J by 4 bases, leaving 1 base between them. Here the CDR3 DNA reads TGTGCCAGCAGTTTGTACGAGCAGTACTTC. It yields the protein CASSLYEQYF.

CDR3 sequence (DNA): TGTGCCTGGAGTATAGGGGACTCTGGAAACACCATATATTTT. The encoded protein is CAWSIGDSGNTIYF. The chain links TRBV30 to TRBJ1-3; D is perhaps TRBD1 (5 bases). The CDR3 runs 14 residues. Germline assignment: CDR1 GTSNPN and CDR2 SVGIG (reference sequence). V was clipped by 2 bases and J by 0 bases, with 8 bases between them.

This chain links TRBV11-3 with TRBJ2-2, with 9 positions matching TRBD1. V lost 4 bases, J lost 2 bases, and 8 bases stayed unmatched. Per the germline V gene, CDR1 is SGHNT and CDR2 is YENEEA. This CDR3 has 17 amino acids. In DNA, the CDR3 is TGTGCCAGCAGCTCAGGGACAGGGACGGGAAACACCGGGGAGCTGTTTTTT. Translated, it gives CASSSGTGTGNTGELFF.

The rearrangement uses TRBV4-3 and TRBJ1-2; D gene ambiguous. The CDR3 is made up of 13 amino acids. CDR1 and CDR2 (germline): LGHNA, YSLEER. Trimming took 3 bases from V and 0 from J, leaving 5 bases between them. The DNA for the CDR3 is TGCGCCAGCAGCCATGGGACTAACTATGGCTACACCTTC. It yields the protein CASSHGTNYGYTF.

The chain recombines TRBV30 with TRBJ1-5; D is unresolved. The V gene's germline CDR1 is GTSNPN and CDR2 SVGIG (reference sequence). V lost 2 bases and J lost 10, with 15 bases in between. This CDR3 region has 13 residues. CDR3 nucleotide sequence: TGTGCCTGGAGTACGACGAGAGCAGGCCCCCAGCATTTT. Its translation is CAWSTTRAGPQHF.

As to this clone: Other DNA sequences in this sample translate to the same CDR3. V gene TRBV27 combines with J gene TRBJ1-1; D might be TRBD1 (6 bases). The CDR3 contains 12 residues. Germline CDR1 reads MNHEY; CDR2 reads SMNVEV (reference sequence). V gave up 3 bases and J gave up 5 bases, with 7 bases separating them. The CDR3 sequence is CASSFRGTEAFF. In DNA, the CDR3 is TGTGCCAGCAGTTTTAGGGGGACTGAAGCTTTCTTT.

For this clone: The identical CDR3 is also encoded by other nucleotide sequences in the sample. The CDR3 coding sequence is TGCGCCAGCAGCCTTGGGACAGGGGACCAGCCCCAGCATTTT. Translated: CASSLGTGDQPQHF. The chain recombines TRBV5-1 with TRBJ1-5; 10 bases agree with TRBD1. J lost 7 bases, V lost 4 bases, and 5 bases had no gene match. Germline V lookup: CDR1 SGHRS, CDR2 YFSETQ. There are 14 residues in the CDR3.

This clone was seen once. The chain joins TRBV6-1 to TRBJ2-7; D is uncertain. The CDR3 is made up of 13 amino acids. V lost 1 base to trimming and J lost 2 bases, with 6 bases between them. Germline CDR1 reads MNHNS; CDR2 reads SASEGT. The DNA of the CDR3 is TGTGCCAGCAGTGAAGTTAGGGCCTACGAGCAGTACTTC. This translates into CASSEVRAYEQYF.

Note on this clone: This sample also contains other DNA sequences that code for the same CDR3. V gene TRBV5-1 combines with J gene TRBJ2-7; D gene unclear. Between the trimmed V and J ends, which lost 3 bases and 2 bases, there was a span of 3 bases. From germline, CDR1 is SGHRS and CDR2 YFSETQ. The CDR3 has 11 residues. The CDR3 spells CASSSAYEQYF. CDR3 DNA: TGCGCCAGCAGCTCCGCCTACGAGCAGTACTTC. Full variable domain (missing parts from reference TRBV5-1 and TRBJ2-7): KAGVTQTPRYLIKTRGQQVTLSCSPISGHRSVSWYQQTPGQGLQFLFEYFSETQRNKGNFPGRFSGRQFSNSRSEMNVSTLELGDSALYLCASSSAYEQYFGPGTRLTVT.

The V call is TRBV18, the J call TRBJ2-7; 10 bases agree with TRBD2. The CDR3 runs to 15 residues. Germline CDR1 reads KGHSH; CDR2 reads LQKENI. Trimming cost V 3 bases and J 6 bases; bases outside gene matches: 8. CDR3 amino acids: CASSPVASGRGEQYF. CDR3 DNA: TGTGCCAGCTCACCCGTAGCTAGCGGGAGAGGCGAGCAGTACTTC.

Points on this clone: Additional DNA sequences in this sample encode the identical CDR3. This chain joins TRBV19 and TRBJ1-1; D might be TRBD1 (6 bases). This CDR3 comprises 15 residues. From germline, CDR1 is LNHDA and CDR2 SQIVND (reference sequence). Deletions cut 5 bases from V and 0 bases from J, with 13 bases between. The DNA of the CDR3 is TGTGCCAGTAGTCTTTCGACAGGATTGAACACTGAAGCTTTCTTT. Its protein product is CASSLSTGLNTEAFF.

The sample holds a few counts of this clone. Other DNA sequences in the sample encode the same CDR3. The chain is built from TRBV2 and TRBJ1-6; D uncertain. Trimming shortened V by 1 base and J by 13 bases, and 5 bases separated the two germline ends. CDR3 length: 11 residues. Per germline, CDR1 SNHLY and CDR2 FYNNEI. This CDR3 reads CASSEGSPLHF. CDR3 DNA sequence: TGTGCCAGCAGTGAAGGGAGTCCCCTCCACTTT.

The V call is TRBV28, the J call TRBJ2-7, with D possibly TRBD2 on 6 matching bases. Germline CDR1 and CDR2: MDHEN and SYDVKM. There are 15 residues in the CDR3. The ends were cut back, 3 bases at V and 1 base at J, with 13 bases in the middle. DNA of the CDR3: TGTGCCAGCAGTTTGGGGGACTTTTCTTCCTACGAGCAGTACTTC. It is translated as CASSLGDFSSYEQYF.

CDR3 bases: TGTGCCAGCAGCCTAGCTTGGGGCGGGAGTGGTACCGGGGAGCTGTTTTTT. Translation gives CASSLAWGGSGTGELFF. The chain employs TRBV9 and TRBJ2-2; 7 bases line up with TRBD2. The V and J ends lost 4 bases and 5 bases, in that order; junction bases with no gene match: 14. CDR3 size: 17 residues. Germline V gene lookup returns CDR1 SGDLS and CDR2 YYNGEE.

The chain links TRBV29-1 to TRBJ2-3; 7 bases are shared with TRBD1. Germline CDR1 and CDR2: SQVTM and ANQGSEA. Trimming cost V 6 bases and J 6 bases; bases outside gene matches: 9. This CDR3 is built from 13 residues. This chain's CDR3 is CSVETGSPDTQYF. CDR3 bases: TGCAGCGTCGAGACAGGGTCCCCTGATACGCAGTATTTT.

This chain uses TRBV25-1 with TRBJ2-3, with D tentatively TRBD2 (5 bases). Germline values: CDR1 MGHDK, CDR2 SYGVNS. With 4 bases removed from V and 3 bases from J, the gap between germline ends came to 11 bases. This CDR3 contains 14 residues. CDR3 amino acids: CASSVGGATDTQYF. As DNA, the CDR3 is TGTGCCAGCAGTGTAGGAGGAGCGACAGATACGCAGTATTTT. The whole variable domain, remainder taken from reference TRBV25-1 and TRBJ2-3, is EADIYQTPRYLVIGTGKKITLECSQTMGHDKMYWYQQDPGMELHLIHYSYGVNSTEKGDLSSESTVSRIRTEHFPLTLESARPSHTSQYLCASSVGGATDTQYFGPGTRLTVL.

The gene calls are TRBV19 and TRBJ1-3; TRBD1 matches 9 bases. This CDR3 is built from 16 residues. Germline CDR1 and CDR2: LNHDA and SQIVND (reference sequence). V trimming: 6 bases; J trimming: 1 base; junction bases outside the gene matches: 7. The CDR3, as DNA: TGTGCCAGTAGCATACAGGGGGCAACTTCTGGAAACACCATATATTTT. Its translation is CASSIQGATSGNTIYF.

The chain joins TRBV30 to TRBJ1-1; D gene unclear. Germline values: CDR1 GTSNPN, CDR2 SVGIG (reference sequence). The CDR3 has 13 amino acids. V lost 0 bases and J lost 3, with 8 bases in between. Here the CDR3 DNA reads TGTGCCTGGAGTGTGCTGGAAGACACTGAAGCTTTCTTT. Encoded protein: CAWSVLEDTEAFF.

This clone has just a few counts. The rearrangement uses TRBV27 and TRBJ2-7, with 8 bases aligning to TRBD1. CDR1 and CDR2 from the germline V gene are MNHEY and SMNVEV (reference sequence). This CDR3 spans 14 amino acids. V was pared by 8 bases and J by 5 bases, with 11 bases of the junction left unmatched. The CDR3 DNA follows: TGTGCCAGCGGTAGACAGGGGTGGTCCGACGAGCAGTACTTC. Amino acid sequence: CASGRQGWSDEQYF.

Notes on this clone: At one end the junction does not follow the germline gene, possibly because of a read error. The J gene is TRBJ2-7, the V gene TRBV11-3; D may match TRBD1 or TRBD2 (6 bases each). The CDR3 consists of 14 residues. Germline V gene data show CDR1 as SGHNT and CDR2 as YENEEA. The CDR3 region has the DNA TGTGCCAGCAGGCTATACAGGGACTCCTCCGAGCAGTACTTC. Translating gives CASRLYRDSSEQYF.

The chain has TRBV14 and TRBJ1-1, with 7 bases identical to TRBD1. The trim removed 5 bases at V and 1 base at J, leaving 4 bases unmatched. Germline CDR1 reads SGHDN; CDR2 reads FVKESK. The CDR3 sequence is 14 residues long. The CDR3 region has the DNA TGTGCCAGCAGCACCCGACAGGGGAACACTGAAGCTTTCTTT. Protein sequence: CASSTRQGNTEAFF.

For this clone: Other DNA variants within this sample encode the same CDR3. The chain links TRBV10-3 to TRBJ2-3, with D perhaps being TRBD1 or TRBD2 (5 bases each). The CDR3 runs 12 residues. Germline lookup yields CDR1 ENHRY and CDR2 SYGVKD. Trimming pared 6 bases from V and 6 bases from J, leaving 10 bases between. For the CDR3, the DNA is TGTGCCATCAGCGCCGGGGCGGATACGCAGTATTTT. Encoded protein: CAISAGADTQYF.

This rearrangement joins TRBV27 to TRBJ2-1; TRBD1 aligns across 9 bases. This CDR3 region has 15 residues. Trimming cost V 6 bases and J 4 bases; bases outside gene matches: 7. Germline V gene lookup returns CDR1 MNHEY and CDR2 SMNVEV (reference sequence). CDR3 protein: CASRHGTGLYNEQFF. The CDR3 region has the DNA TGTGCCAGCAGGCACGGGACAGGGCTATACAATGAGCAGTTCTTC.

The chain joins TRBV9 to TRBJ1-1; no definite D call. The CDR3 totals 15 residues. The V end was cut by 0 bases, the J end by 2 bases, with 11 bases between. Germline values: CDR1 SGDLS, CDR2 YYNGEE. This CDR3 is CASSVGFGLNTEAFF. In DNA form, the CDR3 reads TGTGCCAGCAGCGTAGGTTTCGGTTTAAACACTGAAGCTTTCTTT.

The gene calls are TRBV28 and TRBJ2-5, with 7 bases lining up with TRBD1. The CDR3 sequence is 12 residues long. Germline assignment: CDR1 MDHEN and CDR2 SYDVKM. The V segment lost 11 bases and the J segment 2 bases; nucleotides outside the gene matches: 5. CDR3 bases: TGTGCCGCAGGGGGACCACAAGAGACCCAGTACTTC. Translated, it gives CAAGGPQETQYF.

The V gene is TRBV6-1, the J gene TRBJ2-5; weak D call: TRBD1 (6 bases). Germline lookup yields CDR1 MNHNS and CDR2 SASEGT. The germline V and J ends were trimmed by 2 bases and 4 bases, with 17 bases remaining between them. The CDR3 is made up of 16 amino acids. CDR3 nucleotides: TGTGCCAGCAGTGAATCTATAGGGGGTGGGCGAGAGACCCAGTACTTC. The encoded protein is CASSESIGGGRETQYF.